This T cell receptor (beta chain) was captured in a study of beta chain features in type 1 diabetes. Regarding the study as a whole: TCRB CDR3 length was moderately but significantly reduced in all four CD4+ subsets of Type 1 diabetes patients.

The authors reverse transcribed all of the isolated RNA, so sequencing captured expressed TCRB transcripts. Libraries were prepared by immunoSEQ multiplex PCR; TCRdb keeps only in-frame clonotypes and omits some of them. The data hold approximately 160,000 clones, with approximately 10% observed a single time. In its sample, this clone was seen a few times. Its antigen is still unknown. The trim removed 9 bases at V and 3 bases at J, leaving 7 bases unmatched. The V gene's germline CDR1 is LNHDA and CDR2 SQIVND (reference sequence). This CDR3 spans 14 amino acids. The material sequenced was central memory CD4+ T cells from blood. V is TRBV19 and J is TRBJ1-5; 8 bases line up with TRBD1. The receptor comes from a young man with type 1 diabetes. DNA for the CDR3: TGTGCCAGCACGCGGACAGGGTTCAATCAGCCCCAGCATTTT. Translation gives CASTRTGFNQPQHF.